This T cell receptor beta chain was captured by sequencing in a study of CD8+ T cells in alopecia areata. Extracted RNA was reverse transcribed, and the resulting cDNA served as sequencing template. Method: immunoSEQ multiplex PCR; TCRdb's copy keeps in-frame clones and lacks some. The sample yields approximately 210,000 clones, 66% seen once. The germline gives CDR1 SEHNR, CDR2 FQNEAQ (reference sequence). Trimming stripped 0 bases from V and 1 base from J, with 11 bases between. The CDR3 has 16 amino acids. Treatment noted: oral pan-JAK inhibitor, 5-10 mg twice daily. This TCR was recovered from a human donor with alopecia areata. This chain uses TRBV7-9 with TRBJ2-3; D gene uncertain. Sequenced material: CD4+ T cells sorted from blood, taken between weeks 43 and 45, from a patient treated with tofacitinib. The DNA of the CDR3 is TGTGCCAGCAGCTTAGCGCTCTCAGCTGGCACAGATACGCAGTATTTT. Amino acid sequence: CASSLALSAGTDTQYF. The full variable domain, completed using reference TRBV7-9 and TRBJ2-3, is DTGVSQNPRHKITKRGQNVTFRCDPISEHNRLYWYRQTLGQGPEFLTYFQNEAQLEKSRLLSDRFSAERPKGSFSTLEIQRTEQGDSAMYLCASSLALSAGTDTQYFGPGTRLTVL.